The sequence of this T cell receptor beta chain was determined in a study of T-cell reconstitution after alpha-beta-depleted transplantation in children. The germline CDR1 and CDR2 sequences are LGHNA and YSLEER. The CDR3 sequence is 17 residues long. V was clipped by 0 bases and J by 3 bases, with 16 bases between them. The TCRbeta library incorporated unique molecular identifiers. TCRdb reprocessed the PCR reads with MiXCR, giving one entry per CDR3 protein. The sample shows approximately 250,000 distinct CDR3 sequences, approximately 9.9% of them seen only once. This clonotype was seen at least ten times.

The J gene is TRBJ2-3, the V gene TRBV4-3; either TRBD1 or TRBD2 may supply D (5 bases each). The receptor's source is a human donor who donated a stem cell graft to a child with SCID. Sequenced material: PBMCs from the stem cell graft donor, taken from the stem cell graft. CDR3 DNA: TGCGCCAGCAGCCAAGAATGGATGGGGGACCAAACAGATACGCAGTATTTT. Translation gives CASSQEWMGDQTDTQYF.